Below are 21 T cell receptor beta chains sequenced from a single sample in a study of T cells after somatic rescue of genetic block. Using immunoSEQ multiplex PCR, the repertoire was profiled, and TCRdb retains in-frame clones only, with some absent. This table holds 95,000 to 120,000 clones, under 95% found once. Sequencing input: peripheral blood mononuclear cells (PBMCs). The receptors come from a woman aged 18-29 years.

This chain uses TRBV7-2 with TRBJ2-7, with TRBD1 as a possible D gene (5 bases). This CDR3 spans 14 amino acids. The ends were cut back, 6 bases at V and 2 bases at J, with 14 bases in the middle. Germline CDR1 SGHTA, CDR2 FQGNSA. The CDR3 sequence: CASRATGLTYEQYF. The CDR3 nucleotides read TGTGCCAGCAGGGCTACAGGTTTAACCTACGAGCAGTACTTC.

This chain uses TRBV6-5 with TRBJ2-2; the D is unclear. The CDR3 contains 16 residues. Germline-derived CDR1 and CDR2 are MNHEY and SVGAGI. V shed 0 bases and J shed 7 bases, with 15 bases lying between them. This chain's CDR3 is CASSYSGNRRGGELFF. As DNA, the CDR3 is TGTGCCAGCAGTTACTCGGGTAACCGCCGAGGCGGGGAGCTGTTTTTT.

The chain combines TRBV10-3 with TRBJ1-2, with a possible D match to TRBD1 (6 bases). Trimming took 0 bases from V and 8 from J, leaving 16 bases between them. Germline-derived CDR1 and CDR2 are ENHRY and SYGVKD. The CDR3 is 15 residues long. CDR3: CAISESLWTDYGYTF. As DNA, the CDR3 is TGTGCCATCAGTGAGTCCCTTTGGACAGATTACGGCTACACCTTC.

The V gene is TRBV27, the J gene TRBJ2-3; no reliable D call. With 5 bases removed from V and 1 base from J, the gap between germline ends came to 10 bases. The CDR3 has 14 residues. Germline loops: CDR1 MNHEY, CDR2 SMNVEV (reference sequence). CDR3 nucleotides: TGTGCCAGCAGTCCGGCCAGGCGCACAGATACGCAGTATTTT. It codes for CASSPARRTDTQYF.

The CDR3 loop is CAITPRANYNEQFF. CDR3 nucleotides: TGTGCCATCACCCCACGGGCCAACTACAATGAGCAGTTCTTC. V gene TRBV10-3 combines with J gene TRBJ2-1; D not resolved. Germline V CDR1 and CDR2: ENHRY, SYGVKD. CDR3 size: 14 residues. V gave up 7 bases and J gave up 3 bases, with 13 bases separating them.

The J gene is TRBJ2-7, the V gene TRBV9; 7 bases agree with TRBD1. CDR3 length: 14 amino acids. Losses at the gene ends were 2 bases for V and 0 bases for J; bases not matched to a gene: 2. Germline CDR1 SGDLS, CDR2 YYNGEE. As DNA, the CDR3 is TGTGCCAGCAGCGTCGGGACAGCCTCCTACGAGCAGTACTTC. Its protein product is CASSVGTASYEQYF.

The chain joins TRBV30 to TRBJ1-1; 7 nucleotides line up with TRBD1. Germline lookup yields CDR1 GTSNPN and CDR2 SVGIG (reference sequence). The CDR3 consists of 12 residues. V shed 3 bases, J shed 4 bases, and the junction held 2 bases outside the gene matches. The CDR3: CAWSRGGTEAFF. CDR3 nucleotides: TGTGCCTGGAGCAGGGGGGGCACTGAAGCTTTCTTT.

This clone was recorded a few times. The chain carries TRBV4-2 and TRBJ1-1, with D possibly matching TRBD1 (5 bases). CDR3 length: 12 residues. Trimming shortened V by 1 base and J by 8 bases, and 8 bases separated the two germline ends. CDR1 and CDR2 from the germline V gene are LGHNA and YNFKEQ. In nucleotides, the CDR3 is TGTGCCAGCAGCCAAGCGGGGGTGGAAGCTTTCTTT. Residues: CASSQAGVEAFF.

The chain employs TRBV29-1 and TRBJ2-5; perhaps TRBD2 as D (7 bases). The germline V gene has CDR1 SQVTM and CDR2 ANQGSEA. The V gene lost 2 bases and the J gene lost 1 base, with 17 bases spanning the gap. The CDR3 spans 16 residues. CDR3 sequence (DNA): TGCAGCGTTGAACTAGGGGGGGCGCAACCCCAAGAGACCCAGTACTTC. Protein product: CSVELGGAQPQETQYF.

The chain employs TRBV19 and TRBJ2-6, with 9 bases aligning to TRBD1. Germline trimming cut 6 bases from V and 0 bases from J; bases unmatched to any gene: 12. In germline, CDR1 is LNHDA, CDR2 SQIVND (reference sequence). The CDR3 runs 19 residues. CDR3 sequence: CASSLYTGGPSSGANVLTF. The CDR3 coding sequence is TGTGCCAGTAGCCTTTATACAGGGGGCCCAAGCTCTGGGGCCAACGTCCTGACTTTC.

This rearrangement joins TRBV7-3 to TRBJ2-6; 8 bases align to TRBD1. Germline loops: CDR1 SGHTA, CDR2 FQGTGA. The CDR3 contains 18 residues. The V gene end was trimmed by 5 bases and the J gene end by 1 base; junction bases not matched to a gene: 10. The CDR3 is CASSPGQGFYSGANVLTF. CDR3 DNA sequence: TGTGCCAGCAGCCCTGGACAGGGATTCTATTCTGGGGCCAACGTCCTGACTTTC.

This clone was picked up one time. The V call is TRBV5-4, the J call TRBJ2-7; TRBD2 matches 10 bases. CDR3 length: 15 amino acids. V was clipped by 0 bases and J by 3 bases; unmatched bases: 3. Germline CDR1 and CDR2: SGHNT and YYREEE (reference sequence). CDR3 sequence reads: CASSLEAGGLYEQYF. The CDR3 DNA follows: TGTGCCAGCAGCTTGGAAGCGGGGGGGCTCTACGAGCAGTACTTC. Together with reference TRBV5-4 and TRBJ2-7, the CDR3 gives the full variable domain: ETGVTQSPTHLIKTRGQQVTLRCSSQSGHNTVSWYQQALGQGPQFIFQYYREEENGRGNFPPRFSGLQFPNYSSELNVNALELDDSALYLCASSLEAGGLYEQYFGPGTRLTVT.

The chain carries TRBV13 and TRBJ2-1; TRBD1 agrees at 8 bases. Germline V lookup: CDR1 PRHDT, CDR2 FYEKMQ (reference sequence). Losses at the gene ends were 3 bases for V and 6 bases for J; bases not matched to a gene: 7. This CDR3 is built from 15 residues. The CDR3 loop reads CASSLRTGYSNEQFF. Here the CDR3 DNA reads TGTGCCAGCAGCTTGAGGACAGGGTATAGCAATGAGCAGTTCTTC.

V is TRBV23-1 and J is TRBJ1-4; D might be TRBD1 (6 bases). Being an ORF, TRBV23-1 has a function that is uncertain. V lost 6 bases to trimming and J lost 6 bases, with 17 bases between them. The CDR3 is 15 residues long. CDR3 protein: CASSKRQASDEKLFF. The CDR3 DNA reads TGCGCCAGCAGCAAACGACAGGCTTCTGATGAAAAACTGTTTTTT.

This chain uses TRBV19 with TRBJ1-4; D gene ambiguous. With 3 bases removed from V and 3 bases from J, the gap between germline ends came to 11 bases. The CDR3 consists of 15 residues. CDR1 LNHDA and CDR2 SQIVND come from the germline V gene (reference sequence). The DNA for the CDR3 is TGTGCCAGTAGTATTTTCCGGCAGGCTAATGAAAAACTGTTTTTT. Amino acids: CASSIFRQANEKLFF.

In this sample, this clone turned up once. CDR3 sequence: CASSSNRQSLMEAFF. The CDR3 nucleotides read TGTGCCAGCAGTTCGAATCGACAGTCGCTTATGGAAGCTTTCTTT. The chain joins TRBV6-6 to TRBJ1-1, with a tentative D call TRBD1 (5 bases). From germline, CDR1 is MNHNY and CDR2 SVGAGI (reference sequence). The CDR3 runs to 15 residues. V was clipped by 4 bases and J by 8 bases, with 20 bases between them.

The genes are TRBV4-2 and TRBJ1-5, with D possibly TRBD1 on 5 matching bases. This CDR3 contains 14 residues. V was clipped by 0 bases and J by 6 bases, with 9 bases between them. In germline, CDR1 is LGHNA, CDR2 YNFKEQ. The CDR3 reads CASSQDQQVQPQHF. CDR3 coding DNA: TGTGCCAGCAGCCAAGATCAACAGGTTCAGCCCCAGCATTTT.

DNA for the CDR3: TGTGCCAGCTCCGACCTAGCGGGGCTGGAGAATGAGCAGTTCTTC. Residues: CASSDLAGLENEQFF. V gene TRBV9 combines with J gene TRBJ2-1; 9 nucleotides agree with TRBD2. Germline loops: CDR1 SGDLS, CDR2 YYNGEE. J lost 7 bases, V lost 7 bases, and 12 bases had no gene match. The CDR3 runs 15 residues.

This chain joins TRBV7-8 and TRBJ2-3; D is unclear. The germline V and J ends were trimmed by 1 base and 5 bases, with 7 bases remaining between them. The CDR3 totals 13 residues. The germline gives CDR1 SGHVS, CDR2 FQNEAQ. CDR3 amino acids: CASSLDGLDTQYF. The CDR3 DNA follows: TGTGCCAGCAGCTTAGACGGATTAGATACGCAGTATTTT.

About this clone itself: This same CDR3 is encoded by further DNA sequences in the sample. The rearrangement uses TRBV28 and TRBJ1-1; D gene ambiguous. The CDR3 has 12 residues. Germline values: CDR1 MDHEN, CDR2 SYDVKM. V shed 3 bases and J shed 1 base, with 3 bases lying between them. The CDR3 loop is CASSLPNTEAFF. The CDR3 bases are TGTGCCAGCAGTTTGCCGAACACTGAAGCTTTCTTT.

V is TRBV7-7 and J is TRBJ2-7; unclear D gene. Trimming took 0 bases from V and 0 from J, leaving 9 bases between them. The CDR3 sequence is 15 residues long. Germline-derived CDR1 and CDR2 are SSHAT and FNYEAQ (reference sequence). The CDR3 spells CASSLAVGSSYEQYF. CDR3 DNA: TGTGCCAGCAGCTTAGCGGTGGGCAGCTCCTACGAGCAGTACTTC. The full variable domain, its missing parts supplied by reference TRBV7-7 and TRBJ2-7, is GAGVSQSPRYKVTKRGQDVTLRCDPISSHATLYWYQQALGQGPEFLTYFNYEAQPDKSGLPSDRFSAERPEGSISTLTIQRTEQRDSAMYRCASSLAVGSSYEQYFGPGTRLTVT.